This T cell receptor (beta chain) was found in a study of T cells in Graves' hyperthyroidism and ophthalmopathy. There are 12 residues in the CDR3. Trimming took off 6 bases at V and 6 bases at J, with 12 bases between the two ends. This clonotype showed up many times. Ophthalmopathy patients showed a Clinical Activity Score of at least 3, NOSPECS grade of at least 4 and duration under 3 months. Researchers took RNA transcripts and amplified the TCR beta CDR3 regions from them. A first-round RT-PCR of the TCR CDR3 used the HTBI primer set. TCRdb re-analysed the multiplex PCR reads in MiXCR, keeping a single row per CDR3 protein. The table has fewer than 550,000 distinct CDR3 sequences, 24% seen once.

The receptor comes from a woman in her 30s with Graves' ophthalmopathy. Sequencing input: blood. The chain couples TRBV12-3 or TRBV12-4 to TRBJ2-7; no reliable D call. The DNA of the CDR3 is TGTGCCAGCAGACGTTCATCACCCGAGCAGTACTTC. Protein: CASRRSSPEQYF.